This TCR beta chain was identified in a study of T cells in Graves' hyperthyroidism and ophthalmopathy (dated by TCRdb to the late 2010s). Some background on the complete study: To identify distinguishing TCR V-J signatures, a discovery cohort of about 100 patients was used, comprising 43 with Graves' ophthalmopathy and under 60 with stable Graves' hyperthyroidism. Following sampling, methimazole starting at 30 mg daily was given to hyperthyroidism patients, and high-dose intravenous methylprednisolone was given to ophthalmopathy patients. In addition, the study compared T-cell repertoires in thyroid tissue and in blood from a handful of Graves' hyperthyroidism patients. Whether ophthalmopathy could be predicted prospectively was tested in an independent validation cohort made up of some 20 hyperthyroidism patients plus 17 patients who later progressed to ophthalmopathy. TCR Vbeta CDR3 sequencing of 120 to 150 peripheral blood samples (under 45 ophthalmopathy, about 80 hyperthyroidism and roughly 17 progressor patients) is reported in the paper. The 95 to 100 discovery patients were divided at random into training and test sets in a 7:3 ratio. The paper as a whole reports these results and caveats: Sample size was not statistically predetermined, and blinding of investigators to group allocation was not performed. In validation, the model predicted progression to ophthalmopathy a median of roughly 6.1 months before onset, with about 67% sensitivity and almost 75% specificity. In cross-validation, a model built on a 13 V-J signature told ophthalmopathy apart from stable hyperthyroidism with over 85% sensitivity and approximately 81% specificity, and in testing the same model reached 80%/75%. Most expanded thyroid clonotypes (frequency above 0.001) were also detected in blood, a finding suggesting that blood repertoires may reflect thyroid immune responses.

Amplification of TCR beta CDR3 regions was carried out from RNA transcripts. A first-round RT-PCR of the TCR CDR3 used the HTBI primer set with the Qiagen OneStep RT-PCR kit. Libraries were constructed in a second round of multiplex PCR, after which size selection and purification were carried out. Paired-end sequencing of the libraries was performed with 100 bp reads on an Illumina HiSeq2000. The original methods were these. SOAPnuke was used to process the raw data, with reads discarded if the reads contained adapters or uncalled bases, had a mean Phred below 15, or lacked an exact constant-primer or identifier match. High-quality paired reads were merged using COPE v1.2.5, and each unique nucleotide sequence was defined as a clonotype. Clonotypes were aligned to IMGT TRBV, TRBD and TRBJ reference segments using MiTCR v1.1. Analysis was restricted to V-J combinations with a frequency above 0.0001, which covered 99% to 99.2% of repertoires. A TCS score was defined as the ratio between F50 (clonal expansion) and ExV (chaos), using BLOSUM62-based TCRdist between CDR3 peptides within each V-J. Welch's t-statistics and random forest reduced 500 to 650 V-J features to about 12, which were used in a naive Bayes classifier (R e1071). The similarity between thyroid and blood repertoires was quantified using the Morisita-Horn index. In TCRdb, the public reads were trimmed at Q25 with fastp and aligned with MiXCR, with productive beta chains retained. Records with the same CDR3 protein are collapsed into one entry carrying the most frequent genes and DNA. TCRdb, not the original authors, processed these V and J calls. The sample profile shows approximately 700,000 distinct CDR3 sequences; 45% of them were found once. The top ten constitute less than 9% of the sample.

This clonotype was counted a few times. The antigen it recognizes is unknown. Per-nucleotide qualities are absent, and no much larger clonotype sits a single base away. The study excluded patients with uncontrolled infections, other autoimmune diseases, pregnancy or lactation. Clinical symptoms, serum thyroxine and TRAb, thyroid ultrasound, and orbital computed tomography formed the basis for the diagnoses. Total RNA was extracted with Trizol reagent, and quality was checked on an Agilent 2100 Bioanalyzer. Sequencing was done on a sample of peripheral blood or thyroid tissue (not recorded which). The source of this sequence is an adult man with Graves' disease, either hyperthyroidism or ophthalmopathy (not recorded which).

CDR3 sequence: CASSSRDRASQTQYF. Here is the DNA: TGTGCCAGCAGCTCCCGGGACAGGGCCTCGCAGACCCAGTACTTC. The sequence joins TRBV7-9 to TRBJ2-5; TRBD1 fits 9 bases in the junction. V is cut back by 4 bases and J by 6 bases, with 9 bases in the junction unmatched. Looking up the germline V gene (reference sequence) yields CDR1 SEHNR and CDR2 FQNEAQ. From its cysteine to its phenylalanine, the CDR3 spans 15 amino acids. The read is trimmed to its CDR3 DNA, 45 bases read in frame from base 1.